The clone carrying this T cell receptor beta chain was seen at least ten times. Via MiXCR, TCRdb re-called the 5' RACE reads, giving one row per CDR3 protein. Of about 10,000 distinct CDR3 sequences in the sample, 12% to 15% were seen once. This CDR3 is 15 amino acids long. Germline-derived CDR1 and CDR2 are SGHNT and YENEEA. J lost 2 bases, V lost 4 bases, and 6 bases had no gene match. The sorted Tregs were CD4+CD25+CD127-/low cells. The genes are TRBV11-3 and TRBJ2-7, with 9 bases aligning to TRBD1. Sequenced: Tregs sorted from blood. The TCR comes from a female donor with breast cancer. This chain's CDR3 is CASSSRQGETYEQYF. The CDR3 DNA reads as TGTGCCAGCAGCTCCCGACAGGGGGAGACCTACGAGCAGTACTTC.